This entry lists 5 T cell receptor beta chains sequenced from one sample in a study of T-cell reconstitution after alpha-beta-depleted transplantation in children (TCRdb year 2016). Library method: PCR. The sequencer listed for this sample is Illumina HiSeq 2500. Molecular barcoding was employed in the preparation of TCR libraries, with unique molecular identifiers being used to normalize TCRbeta repertoire quantification. TCRdb applied fastp at Q25 and MiXCR to the public reads, then kept only in-frame beta chains. Every entry covers one CDR3 protein and lists the most common genes and DNA from its rows. This sample gives hundreds of thousands of distinct CDR3 sequences in total; roughly a tenth of them show up just once. The ten most abundant clones make up around 7.6% of the sample. This specimen's treatment or condition label, per the study, means: allogeneic hematopoietic cell transplantation with graft depleted of TCRalphabeta T cells and CD19 B cells.

The sample in question was PBMCs, obtained before TCRalphabeta/CD19-depleted stem cell transplant. The receptors stem from a boy younger than two with acute myeloid leukemia, due to receive a stem cell transplant.

V gene TRBV25-1 combines with J gene TRBJ1-2; D is unclear. The CDR3 is made up of 13 amino acids. From germline, CDR1 is MGHDK and CDR2 SYGVNS. V was cut by 1 base and J by 3 bases, with 6 bases left in between. The CDR3 here is CASSEWNYYGYTF. For the CDR3, the DNA is TGTGCCAGCAGTGAATGGAACTACTATGGCTACACCTTC.

The V call is TRBV23-1, the J call TRBJ1-5, with D possibly matching TRBD1 (6 bases). TRBV23-1 is marked as an open reading frame, function uncertain. Between the trimmed V and J ends, which lost 4 bases and 0 bases, there was a span of 13 bases. The CDR3 extends over 16 amino acids. CDR3 sequence (DNA): TGCGCCAGCAGTCCCCGGACAGTTCATAGCAATCAGCCCCAGCATTTT. It translates to CASSPRTVHSNQPQHF.

This clonotype showed up many times. This chain connects TRBV12-3 or TRBV12-4 to TRBJ1-6, with D maybe TRBD1 (5 bases). The V gene lost 4 bases and the J gene lost 8 bases, with 12 bases spanning the gap. This CDR3 is 14 amino acids long. CDR3 residues: CASSSQGSHSPLHF. CDR3 in DNA: TGTGCCAGCAGTTCCCAGGGTTCCCATTCACCCCTCCACTTT.

Worth noting for this clonotype: The junction departs from germline at one end; a sequencing error may be responsible. The chain employs TRBV20-1 and TRBJ2-2; TRBD1 matches 8 bases. In germline, CDR1 is DFQATT, CDR2 SNEGSKA (reference sequence). This CDR3 has 16 amino acids. The CDR3 region has the DNA TGCTGTGCTAGACTGACAGGGGCAAGAAACACCGGGGAGCTGTTTTTT. Its translation: CCARLTGARNTGELFF.

This chain joins TRBV5-5 and TRBJ1-4, with D possibly being TRBD1 (6 bases). Germline-derived CDR1 and CDR2 are SGHKS and YYEKEE (reference sequence). The germline V and J ends were trimmed by 3 bases and 6 bases, with 21 bases remaining between them. The CDR3 consists of 17 residues. CDR3 sequence: CASSSTSPRGADEKLFF. In DNA form, the CDR3 reads TGTGCCAGCAGCTCGACCTCCCCGAGGGGGGCTGATGAAAAACTGTTTTTT.